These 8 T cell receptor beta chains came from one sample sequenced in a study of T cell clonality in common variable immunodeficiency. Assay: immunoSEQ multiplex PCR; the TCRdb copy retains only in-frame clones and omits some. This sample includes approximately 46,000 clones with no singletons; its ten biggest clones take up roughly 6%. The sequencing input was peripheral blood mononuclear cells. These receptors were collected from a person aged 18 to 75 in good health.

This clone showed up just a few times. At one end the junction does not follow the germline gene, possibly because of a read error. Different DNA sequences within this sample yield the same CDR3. This CDR3 is CASSPPIGTGNEKLFF. The part of the CDR3 DNA that was read is TGTGCCAGCTCGCCACCTATTGGGACAGGGAATGAAAAA. The rearrangement uses TRBV18 and TRBJ1-4, with 9 bases lining up with TRBD1. The CDR3 goes on 3 residues after the read ends, and that part is filled in from the germline J gene. This CDR3 spans 16 amino acids. Germline V lookup: CDR1 KGHSH, CDR2 LQKENI.

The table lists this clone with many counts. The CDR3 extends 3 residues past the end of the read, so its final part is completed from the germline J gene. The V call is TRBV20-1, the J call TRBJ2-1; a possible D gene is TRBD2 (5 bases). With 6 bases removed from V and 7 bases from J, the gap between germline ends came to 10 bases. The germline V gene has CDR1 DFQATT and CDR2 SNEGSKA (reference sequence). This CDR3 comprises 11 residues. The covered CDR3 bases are TGCAGTGCCTCGGGCGGGAATGAG. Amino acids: CSASGGNE. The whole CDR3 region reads CSASGGNEQFF.

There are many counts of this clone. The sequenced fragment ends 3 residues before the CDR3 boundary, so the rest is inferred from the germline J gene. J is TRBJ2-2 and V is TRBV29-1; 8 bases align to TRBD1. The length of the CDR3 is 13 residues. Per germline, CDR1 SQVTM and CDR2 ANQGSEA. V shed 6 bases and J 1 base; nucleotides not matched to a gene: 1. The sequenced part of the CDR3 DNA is TGCAGCGTGGGGACAGGGAACACCGGGGAG. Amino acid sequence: CSVGTGNTGE. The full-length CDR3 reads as CSVGTGNTGELFF.

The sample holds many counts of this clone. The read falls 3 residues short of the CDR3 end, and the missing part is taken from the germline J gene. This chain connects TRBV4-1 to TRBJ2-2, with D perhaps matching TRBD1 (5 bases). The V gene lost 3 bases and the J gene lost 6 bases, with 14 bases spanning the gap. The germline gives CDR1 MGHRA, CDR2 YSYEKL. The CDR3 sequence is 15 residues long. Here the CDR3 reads CASSQEPGPAGELFF. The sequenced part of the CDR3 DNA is TGCGCCAGCAGCCAGGAACCAGGGCCGGCCGGGGAG.

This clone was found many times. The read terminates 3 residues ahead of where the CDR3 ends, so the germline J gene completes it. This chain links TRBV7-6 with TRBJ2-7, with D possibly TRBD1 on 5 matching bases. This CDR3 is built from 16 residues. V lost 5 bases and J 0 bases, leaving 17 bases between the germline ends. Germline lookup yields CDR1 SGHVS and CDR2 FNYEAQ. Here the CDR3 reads CASSPLRGLSSYEQYF. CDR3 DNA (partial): TGTGCCAGCAGCCCCCTTAGGGGTCTGAGCTCCTACGAG.

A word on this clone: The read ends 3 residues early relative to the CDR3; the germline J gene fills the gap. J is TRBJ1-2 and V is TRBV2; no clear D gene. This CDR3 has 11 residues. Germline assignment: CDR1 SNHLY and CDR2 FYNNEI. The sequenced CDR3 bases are TGTGCCAGCAGGGTACGCTATACC. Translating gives CASRVRYT. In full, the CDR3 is CASRVRYTYTF.

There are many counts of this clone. The sequenced CDR3 bases are TGTGCCAGCAGCGTAGCCCCTGCGGGGACTAATGAAAAA. Translating gives CASSVAPAGTNEK. The whole CDR3 reads CASSVAPAGTNEKLFF. The chain couples TRBV9 to TRBJ1-4; D not resolved. The read halts 3 residues ahead of the CDR3 end, with the missing end drawn from the germline J gene. The CDR3 consists of 16 residues. Trimming took 0 bases from V and 2 from J, leaving 11 bases between them. Germline-derived CDR1 and CDR2 are SGDLS and YYNGEE.

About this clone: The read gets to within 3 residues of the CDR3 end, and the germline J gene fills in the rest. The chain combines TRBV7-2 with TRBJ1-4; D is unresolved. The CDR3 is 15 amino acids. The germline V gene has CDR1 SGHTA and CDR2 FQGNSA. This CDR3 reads CASSSAAGHNSPLFF. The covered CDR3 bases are TGTGCCAGCAGCTCGGCCGCGGGTCACAATTCACCA.